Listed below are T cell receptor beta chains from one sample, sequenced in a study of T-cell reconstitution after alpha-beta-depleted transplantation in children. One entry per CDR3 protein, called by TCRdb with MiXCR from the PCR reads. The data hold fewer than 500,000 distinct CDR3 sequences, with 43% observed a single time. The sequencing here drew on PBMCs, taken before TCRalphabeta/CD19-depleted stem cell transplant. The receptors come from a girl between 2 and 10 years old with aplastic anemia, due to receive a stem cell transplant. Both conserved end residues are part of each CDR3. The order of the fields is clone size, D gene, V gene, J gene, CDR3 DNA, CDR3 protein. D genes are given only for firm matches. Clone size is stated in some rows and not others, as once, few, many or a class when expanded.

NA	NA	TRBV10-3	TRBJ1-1	TGTGCCATCAGTGCAAAAGATACTGAAGCTTTCTTT	CAISAKDTEAFF
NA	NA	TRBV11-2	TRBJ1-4	TGTGCCAGCAGCTTAGAATACGCTGGTGAAAAACTGTTTTTT	CASSLEYAGEKLFF
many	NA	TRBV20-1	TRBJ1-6	TGCAGTGCTATACAGGGCCTCGGTAATTCACCCCTCCACTTT	CSAIQGLGNSPLHF
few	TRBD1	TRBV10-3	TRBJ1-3	TGTGCCATCAGTGAGCCTACAGGGGGAGATGGTGGAAACACCATATATTTT	CAISEPTGGDGGNTIYF
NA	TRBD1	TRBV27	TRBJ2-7	TGTGCCAGCAGGGGACAGCCCTACGAGCAGTACTTC	CASRGQPYEQYF
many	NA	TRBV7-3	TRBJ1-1	TGTGCCAGCAGCTTGGGCAGGGCCAACACTGAAGCTTTCTTT	CASSLGRANTEAFF
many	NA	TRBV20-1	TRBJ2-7	TGCAGTGCTAGGAGGGGAAGCTCCTACGAGCAGTACTTC	CSARRGSSYEQYF
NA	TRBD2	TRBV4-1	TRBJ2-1	TGCGCCAGCAGCCAAGTCCTAGTCGGCCCAGTAGCGGGAGAGAGGAATGAGCAGTTCTTC	CASSQVLVGPVAGERNEQFF
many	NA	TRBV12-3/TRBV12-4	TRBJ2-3	TGTGCCAGCACCCCCGACAGCTACACAGATACGCAGTATTTT	CASTPDSYTDTQYF
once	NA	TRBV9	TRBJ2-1	TGTGCCAGCAGCGTAGAGGCTAGAGGTGAGCAGTTCTTC	CASSVEARGEQFF
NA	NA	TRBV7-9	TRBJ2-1	TGTGCCAGCAGCTTAGTCCCAGGGGAGTACAATGAGCAGTTCTTC	CASSLVPGEYNEQFF
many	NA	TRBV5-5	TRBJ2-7	TGTGCCAGCAGCTTGGTTCTTGGGGGCGGCCTCTCCTACGAGCAGTACTTC	CASSLVLGGGLSYEQYF
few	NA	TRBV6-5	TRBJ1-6	TGTGCCAGCAGTTACCTACTAGGGAGGGGAGGGAATTCACCCCTCCACTTT	CASSYLLGRGGNSPLHF
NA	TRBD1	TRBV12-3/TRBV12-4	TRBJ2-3	TGTGCCAGCACCAGAGGTGTGGTGACAGGGACGGTAGATACGCAGTATTTT	CASTRGVVTGTVDTQYF
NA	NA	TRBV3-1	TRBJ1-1	TGTGCCAGCAGCCAAGGGGGGGGACATCTTCTCTTT	CASSQGGGHLLF
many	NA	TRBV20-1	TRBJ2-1	TGCAGTGCTTACCGGGACCCCTCCTACAATGAGCAGTTCTTC	CSAYRDPSYNEQFF
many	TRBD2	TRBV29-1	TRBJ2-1	TGCAGCGTTGATGAGGTAGCGGGAGTCTTTCAGTACAATGAGCAGTTCTTC	CSVDEVAGVFQYNEQFF
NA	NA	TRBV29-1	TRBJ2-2	TGCAGCGCGGCAGGGGCGGGCACCGGGGAGCTGTTTTTT	CSAAGAGTGELFF
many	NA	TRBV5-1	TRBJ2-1	TGCGCCAGCAGCTTGGAACCGTTAGTCAATGAGCAGTTCTTC	CASSLEPLVNEQFF
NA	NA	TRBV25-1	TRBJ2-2	TGTGCCAGCAGTGAATGGAGTCTCGGGGAGCTGTTTTTT	CASSEWSLGELFF
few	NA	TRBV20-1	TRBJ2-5	TGCAGTGCCATTAAGCCCCTGCGAGAGACCCAGTACTTC	CSAIKPLRETQYF
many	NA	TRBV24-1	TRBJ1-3	TGTGCCACCAGTGATACAACAGCATCTGGAAACACCATATATTTT	CATSDTTASGNTIYF
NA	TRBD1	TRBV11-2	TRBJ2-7	TGTGCCAGCAGCCCCCAGACAGGGCTGGACGAGCAGTACTTC	CASSPQTGLDEQYF
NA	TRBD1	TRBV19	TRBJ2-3	TGTGCCACCGGGCAACCGGGACAGGGAACAGATACGCAGTATTTT	CATGQPGQGTDTQYF
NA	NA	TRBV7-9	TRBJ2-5	TGTGCCAGCAGCCTAGCTTGGCAGGGAGACGGTGAGACCCAGTACTTC	CASSLAWQGDGETQYF
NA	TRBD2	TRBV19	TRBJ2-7	TGTGCCAGTAGTATCTCAGCTAGCGGGTCCTCCTACGAGCAGTACTTC	CASSISASGSSYEQYF
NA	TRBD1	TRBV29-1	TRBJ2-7	TGCAGCGTTGAACAGGGGGCCTACGAGCAGTACTTC	CSVEQGAYEQYF
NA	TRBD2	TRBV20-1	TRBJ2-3	TGCAGTGCGCACCTAGCGGGGACCTCGGCAGATACGCAGTATTTT	CSAHLAGTSADTQYF
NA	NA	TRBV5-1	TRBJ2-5	TGCGCCAGCAGCTTAAATTCTGGGGAGAGGTGGGAGACCCAGTACTTC	CASSLNSGERWETQYF
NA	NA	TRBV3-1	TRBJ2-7	TGTGCCAGCAGCCAAGATTCGGCTTACGAGCAGTACTTC	CASSQDSAYEQYF
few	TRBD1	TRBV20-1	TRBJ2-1	TGCAGTGGCACAGGGGGATGGGGGACCCACAATGAGCAGTTCTTC	CSGTGGWGTHNEQFF
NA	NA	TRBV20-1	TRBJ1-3	TGCTGGCAGTGGGGGCCCGCGAAGGGAGACACCATATATTTT	CWQWGPAKGDTIYF
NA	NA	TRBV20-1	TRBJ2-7	TGCAGTGCCCACCGAACCTACGAGCAGTACTTC	CSAHRTYEQYF
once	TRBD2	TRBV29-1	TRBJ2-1	TGCAGCGTTGAGCGGGAGGGCCTCCATGAGCAGTTCTTC	CSVEREGLHEQFF
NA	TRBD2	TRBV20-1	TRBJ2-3	TGCAGTGCTAGAAAACGGCGGGAGGGATATACGCAGTATTTT	CSARKRREGYTQYF